The 29 T cell receptor beta chains below come from one sample, sequenced in a study of T-cell reconstitution after alpha-beta-depleted transplantation in children. TCRbeta library preparation incorporated unique molecular identifiers. TCRdb recomputed calls from the PCR reads with MiXCR, one row per CDR3 protein. This sample carries hundreds of thousands of distinct CDR3 sequences, 10% to 13% of them seen once, and the ten largest clones take 2% to 2.5%. The sequenced sample was PBMCs, obtained before TCRalphabeta/CD19-depleted stem cell transplant. The receptors were sampled from a child aged 2 to 10 with inherited bone marrow failure, due to receive a stem cell transplant.

This clonotype was observed at least ten times. V usage is TRBV10-3 and J usage is TRBJ2-3; D is ambiguous. The CDR3 is 12 amino acids. Germline CDR1 and CDR2: ENHRY and SYGVKD. The V gene lost 8 bases and the J gene lost 3 bases, with 9 bases spanning the gap. The CDR3 nucleotides read TGTGCCATCGGGCTGTTTACAGATACGCAGTATTTT. Translated, it gives CAIGLFTDTQYF.

The chain recombines TRBV20-1 with TRBJ2-6; D is undetermined. Germline loops: CDR1 DFQATT, CDR2 SNEGSKA (reference sequence). CDR3 length: 14 residues. Trimming shortened V by 6 bases and J by 2 bases, and 11 bases separated the two germline ends. The CDR3 sequence is CSAPDHPGANVLTF. CDR3 DNA sequence: TGCAGTGCGCCAGACCATCCTGGGGCCAACGTCCTGACTTTC.

This clonotype was recorded many times. The rearrangement links TRBV5-1 to TRBJ1-1, with a weak D call TRBD1 (5 bases). The V and J ends lost 0 bases and 5 bases respectively, with 11 bases between them. The CDR3 runs 14 residues. Germline V gene sequence: CDR1 SGHRS, CDR2 YFSETQ. CDR3 sequence (DNA): TGCGCCAGCAGCTTGGCGCCAGGGAAAACTGAAGCTTTCTTT. This translates into CASSLAPGKTEAFF. The entire variable domain, with the rest obtained from reference TRBV5-1 and TRBJ1-1, is as follows: KAGVTQTPRYLIKTRGQQVTLSCSPISGHRSVSWYQQTPGQGLQFLFEYFSETQRNKGNFPGRFSGRQFSNSRSEMNVSTLELGDSALYLCASSLAPGKTEAFFGQGTRLTVV.

This clonotype was counted ten times or more. The V call is TRBV27, the J call TRBJ2-7; possibly TRBD2 for D (5 bases). The V end lost 2 bases, the J end lost 7 bases, and 12 bases lay between the germline ends. Germline assignment: CDR1 MNHEY and CDR2 SMNVEV (reference sequence). The CDR3 length is 13 residues. CDR3 loop: CASSLTLRGEQYF. The CDR3 DNA reads TGTGCCAGCAGTTTAACCCTCCGGGGTGAGCAGTACTTC.

About this clonotype: It may be a read error: a sequence one base away is much more abundant. Since no conserved phenylalanine or tryptophan closes the CDR3, a read error is the likely cause. The chain couples TRBV15 to TRBJ2-1; TRBD2 matches 9 bases. V lost 3 bases and J lost 8; bases outside the gene matches: 8. The CDR3 runs to 15 residues. CDR1 is LNHNV and CDR2 is YYDKDF in the germline V gene (reference sequence). The CDR3 bases are TGTGCCACCAGCAGGGCGCGGCGGGAGGGCCATGAGCAGTTCCTC. Amino acids: CATSRARREGHEQFL.

In this sample, this clonotype turned up a few times. The chain combines TRBV4-3 with TRBJ2-7, with TRBD1 matching over 8 bases. From germline, CDR1 is LGHNA and CDR2 YSLEER. The ends lost 0 bases at V and 5 bases at J; junction bases unmatched: 3. CDR3 length: 14 residues. CDR3 sequence: CASSQEPGGDEQYF. In DNA, the CDR3 is TGCGCCAGCAGCCAAGAACCAGGGGGCGACGAGCAGTACTTC.

Comments on this clonotype: This may stem from a read error, because a much larger clone lies one nucleotide away. This chain links TRBV3-1 with TRBJ2-4; 9 bases agree with TRBD2. The CDR3 totals 16 residues. The germline gives CDR1 LGHDT, CDR2 YNNKEL (reference sequence). The J segment lost 3 bases and the V segment lost 0 bases, leaving 3 bases of the junction unmatched. CDR3 bases: TGTGCCAGCAGCCAAGATAGCGGGAGCGGCAAAAACATTCAGTACTTC. It encodes CASSQDSGSGKNIQYF.

This chain joins TRBV27 and TRBJ1-5, with TRBD1 as a possible D gene (5 bases). There are 14 residues in the CDR3. Trimming shortened V by 6 bases and J by 4 bases, and 13 bases separated the two germline ends. Germline V gene sequence: CDR1 MNHEY, CDR2 SMNVEV (reference sequence). The CDR3 region is CASSLFGGNQPQHF. CDR3 sequence (DNA): TGTGCCAGCAGCCTCTTCGGGGGAAATCAGCCCCAGCATTTT.

This clonotype was detected many times. This chain uses TRBV5-1 with TRBJ2-5; tentatively, D is TRBD2 (6 bases). The CDR3 contains 15 residues. Germline CDR1 reads SGHRS; CDR2 reads YFSETQ. The V gene lost 0 bases and the J gene lost 3 bases, with 12 bases spanning the gap. In nucleotides, the CDR3 is TGCGCCAGCAGCTTGGCCATCGGAGGGGAAGAGACCCAGTACTTC. It codes for CASSLAIGGEETQYF.

In regard to this clonotype: A much larger clone lies a single base off, so this may be a read error. The rearrangement joins TRBV12-3 or TRBV12-4 to TRBJ2-7; D unresolved. Trimming pared 1 base from V and 5 bases from J, leaving 15 bases between. The CDR3 has 15 residues. The CDR3 coding sequence is TGTGCCAGCAGTTTAGGTGGGCTATGCTATAACGAGCAGTACTTC. This translates into CASSLGGLCYNEQYF.

This clonotype appeared many times. In nucleotides, the CDR3 is TGTGCCAGCAGTCCTGGCGTGGAAGAGACCCAGTACTTC. Translating it yields CASSPGVEETQYF. V and J are TRBV28 and TRBJ2-5; D not resolved. Germline V gives CDR1 MDHEN, CDR2 SYDVKM. V gave up 5 bases and J gave up 3 bases, with 10 bases separating them. The CDR3 runs 13 residues.

This clonotype was counted between two and nine times. In DNA form, the CDR3 reads TGTGCCAGTAGTATCAGGGACGGTGGCTACACCTTC. Protein product: CASSIRDGGYTF. The V call is TRBV19, the J call TRBJ1-2; the D gene is possibly TRBD1 (5 bases). Germline CDR1 reads LNHDA; CDR2 reads SQIVND (reference sequence). This CDR3 has 12 residues. V shed 3 bases and J shed 7 bases, with 9 bases lying between them. The full variable domain, completed using reference TRBV19 and TRBJ1-2, is DGGITQSPKYLFRKEGQNVTLSCEQNLNHDAMYWYRQDPGQGLRLIYYSQIVNDFQKGDIAEGYSVSREKKESFPLTVTSAQKNPTAFYLCASSIRDGGYTFGSGTRLTVV.

This clonotype was seen at least ten times. The chain recombines TRBV20-1 with TRBJ1-5; 7 bases are shared with TRBD1. This CDR3 comprises 12 residues. Germline CDR1 and CDR2: DFQATT and SNEGSKA (reference sequence). For the CDR3, the DNA is TGCAGCGTGACAGGGAACAATCAGCCCCAGCATTTT. Its protein product is CSVTGNNQPQHF.

This clonotype has at least ten counts. The rearrangement joins TRBV20-1 to TRBJ1-2; perhaps TRBD1 as D (6 bases). The CDR3 runs to 15 residues. Germline lookup yields CDR1 DFQATT and CDR2 SNEGSKA (reference sequence). Trimming left V 6 bases short and J 0 bases short, with 17 bases between. The CDR3 DNA reads as TGCAGTGCCACCTACTCTGAGGGGGCTAACTATGGCTACACCTTC. Its protein is CSATYSEGANYGYTF.

In this sample, this clonotype turned up a few times. This chain uses TRBV20-1 with TRBJ2-5, with 8 bases aligning to TRBD2. CDR1 DFQATT and CDR2 SNEGSKA come from the germline V gene (reference sequence). The CDR3 length is 15 residues. With V trimmed by 5 bases and J by 1 base, 9 bases remained unmatched. CDR3 loop: CSADQRERTQETQYF. The CDR3 nucleotides read TGCAGTGCTGACCAGCGGGAGCGGACCCAAGAGACCCAGTACTTC.

Many counts were recorded for this clonotype. The rearrangement links TRBV7-6 to TRBJ2-1, with 9 bases lining up with TRBD2. CDR3 size: 16 residues. After removal of 3 bases from V and 0 bases from J, the junction contained 3 bases not matched to a gene. CDR1 SGHVS and CDR2 FNYEAQ come from the germline V gene. The CDR3 region has the DNA TGTGCCAGCAGCTTCCTTAGCGGGAGCTCCTACAATGAGCAGTTCTTC. Its protein product is CASSFLSGSSYNEQFF.

This clonotype was seen at least ten times. The V and J genes are TRBV27 and TRBJ1-5; D is uncertain. V was clipped by 3 bases and J by 4 bases, with 10 bases between them. Germline V gives CDR1 MNHEY, CDR2 SMNVEV (reference sequence). The CDR3 is 14 amino acids. CDR3 nucleotides: TGTGCCAGCAGTTTTGGCCTGGGGAATCAGCCCCAGCATTTT. The encoded protein is CASSFGLGNQPQHF.

Note on this clonotype: One base away lies a much larger clone, so this may be a sequencing read error. V is TRBV4-2 and J is TRBJ2-2; D call uncertain. CDR1 and CDR2 (germline): LGHNA, YNFKEQ. This CDR3 is 15 amino acids long. V lost 3 bases and J lost 4, with 12 bases in between. CDR3 sequence reads: CASSHGPASTGELFF. Written as DNA, the CDR3 is TGTGCCAGCAGCCATGGGCCGGCAAGCACCGGGGAGCTGTTTTTT.

This clonotype was detected ten times or more. The chain combines TRBV28 with TRBJ1-5; no clear D. Trimming shortened V by 3 bases and J by 0 bases, and 12 bases separated the two germline ends. CDR1 MDHEN and CDR2 SYDVKM come from the germline V gene. The CDR3 sequence is 16 residues long. CDR3 nucleotide sequence: TGTGCCAGCAGTTTCGTCCTTACAGATAGCAATCAGCCCCAGCATTTT. This encodes CASSFVLTDSNQPQHF.

In this sample, this clonotype turned up many times. The chain links TRBV11-2 to TRBJ2-5; D remains ambiguous. V was pared by 1 base and J by 0 bases, with 3 bases between. The germline gives CDR1 SGHAT, CDR2 FQNNGV. The CDR3 has 13 amino acids. The CDR3 sequence: CASSLVYQETQYF. The CDR3 DNA follows: TGTGCCAGCAGCTTAGTCTACCAAGAGACCCAGTACTTC.

This clonotype was seen many times. The chain has TRBV5-1 and TRBJ2-3, with D hard to call. Looked up from germline, CDR1 is SGHRS and CDR2 is YFSETQ. CDR3 length equals 14 residues. V dropped 4 bases and J dropped 4 bases, with 13 bases sitting between them. CDR3 region: CASSTSDSADTQYF. DNA of the CDR3: TGCGCCAGCAGCACATCAGATTCCGCAGATACGCAGTATTTT.

The CDR3 bases are TGTGCCAGCAGCCGACTAGCGGGAGTAGGTAATGAGCAGTTCTTC. Protein product: CASSRLAGVGNEQFF. This sequence joins TRBV12-3 or TRBV12-4 and TRBJ2-1, with TRBD2 matching 12 bases. Trimming took 6 bases from V and 7 from J; bases not matched to a gene: 7. The CDR3 is made up of 15 amino acids.

The chain has TRBV21-1 and TRBJ2-1; TRBD2 is the table's D call, not checked against the DNA. TRBV21-1 is a known pseudogene. This CDR3 contains 17 residues. The CDR3 is CASSKAPPAPGPNEQFF. CDR3 in DNA: TGTGCCAGCAGCAAAGCGCCGCCAGCACCAGGGCCTAATGAGCAGTTCTTC.

This clonotype was detected ten times or more. This rearrangement joins TRBV7-2 to TRBJ1-4, with TRBD1 matching 7 bases. The CDR3 spans 16 residues. The J segment lost 7 bases and the V segment lost 5 bases, leaving 13 bases of the junction unmatched. Germline lookup yields CDR1 SGHTA and CDR2 FQGNSA. The CDR3 nucleotides read TGTGCCAGCAGCCTGAAAAAAACAGGGGCCGGTGAAAAACTGTTTTTT. It encodes CASSLKKTGAGEKLFF.

The chain is built from TRBV6-1 and TRBJ1-6; TRBD1 might be the D (5 bases). Per germline, CDR1 MNHNS and CDR2 SASEGT. V was cut by 6 bases and J by 11 bases, with 20 bases left in between. This CDR3 spans 15 amino acids. CDR3 nucleotides: TGTGCCAGCAGCCGGTGGGGGATGGGGCATACACCCCTCCACTTT. Translated, it gives CASSRWGMGHTPLHF.

This clonotype was counted ten times or more. As DNA, the CDR3 is TGTGCCAGCAGCCCAAGACCTGAAAACGTCCTGACTTTC. Its translation: CASSPRPENVLTF. The chain combines TRBV5-6 with TRBJ2-6; D gene ambiguous. V lost 4 bases to trimming and J lost 10 bases, with 12 bases between them. The CDR3 loop spans 13 amino acids. Per germline, CDR1 SGHDT and CDR2 YYEEEE.

The sample holds many counts of this clonotype. The V gene is TRBV27, the J gene TRBJ2-1, with D possibly TRBD2 on 6 matching bases. Germline CDR1 is MNHEY and CDR2 is SMNVEV (reference sequence). V lost 8 bases and J 3 bases, leaving 14 bases between the germline ends. This CDR3 spans 14 amino acids. CDR3 in amino acids: CASVADGLYNEQFF. CDR3 DNA sequence: TGTGCCAGCGTAGCGGACGGGCTCTACAATGAGCAGTTCTTC.

With respect to this clonotype: Being one base from a much bigger clone, this may be a read error. J is TRBJ2-5 and V is TRBV21-1; the DNA was not used to check the table's D call, TRBD2. TRBV21-1 represents a pseudogene. The CDR3 length is 14 residues. The CDR3 bases are TGTGCCAGCCCCCGGGCGGGGCTGCGGGGGACCCAGTACTTC. Translating it yields CASPRAGLRGTQYF.

This clonotype was counted many times. The J gene is TRBJ2-7, the V gene TRBV9, with TRBD1 identical over 8 bases. The junction had 6 bases not matched to a gene; V was cut back by 4 bases and J by 3 bases. The CDR3 runs to 14 residues. Germline CDR1 SGDLS, CDR2 YYNGEE. CDR3: CASSPQTGDYEQYF. The CDR3 DNA reads as TGTGCCAGCAGCCCTCAGACAGGGGACTACGAGCAGTACTTC.